This T cell receptor beta chain was recorded in a study of T cell repertoires in ileal Crohn's disease. Study results and limitations: Compared with non-smokers, active smokers at surgery showed more clonal expansions.

CDR1 GTSNPN and CDR2 SVGIG come from the germline V gene (reference sequence). The V end was cut by 0 bases, the J end by 2 bases, with 10 bases between. The CDR3 is 14 amino acids. In the case of this clone: Its antigen remains unknown.

As to time point: inflamed ileum from the surgical specimen. The method was immunoSEQ multiplex PCR; TCRdb's version includes in-frame clones alone and lacks a portion of them. The sample lists approximately 13,000 clones; less than 80% were seen once. This receptor was taken from an adult with Crohn's disease. The V gene is TRBV30, the J gene TRBJ1-2; D perhaps matches TRBD1 (5 bases). Sequenced sample: ileal tissue. The CDR3 region is CAWSVLGLNYGYTF. The CDR3, as DNA: TGTGCCTGGAGTGTGCTGGGACTGAACTATGGCTACACCTTC.